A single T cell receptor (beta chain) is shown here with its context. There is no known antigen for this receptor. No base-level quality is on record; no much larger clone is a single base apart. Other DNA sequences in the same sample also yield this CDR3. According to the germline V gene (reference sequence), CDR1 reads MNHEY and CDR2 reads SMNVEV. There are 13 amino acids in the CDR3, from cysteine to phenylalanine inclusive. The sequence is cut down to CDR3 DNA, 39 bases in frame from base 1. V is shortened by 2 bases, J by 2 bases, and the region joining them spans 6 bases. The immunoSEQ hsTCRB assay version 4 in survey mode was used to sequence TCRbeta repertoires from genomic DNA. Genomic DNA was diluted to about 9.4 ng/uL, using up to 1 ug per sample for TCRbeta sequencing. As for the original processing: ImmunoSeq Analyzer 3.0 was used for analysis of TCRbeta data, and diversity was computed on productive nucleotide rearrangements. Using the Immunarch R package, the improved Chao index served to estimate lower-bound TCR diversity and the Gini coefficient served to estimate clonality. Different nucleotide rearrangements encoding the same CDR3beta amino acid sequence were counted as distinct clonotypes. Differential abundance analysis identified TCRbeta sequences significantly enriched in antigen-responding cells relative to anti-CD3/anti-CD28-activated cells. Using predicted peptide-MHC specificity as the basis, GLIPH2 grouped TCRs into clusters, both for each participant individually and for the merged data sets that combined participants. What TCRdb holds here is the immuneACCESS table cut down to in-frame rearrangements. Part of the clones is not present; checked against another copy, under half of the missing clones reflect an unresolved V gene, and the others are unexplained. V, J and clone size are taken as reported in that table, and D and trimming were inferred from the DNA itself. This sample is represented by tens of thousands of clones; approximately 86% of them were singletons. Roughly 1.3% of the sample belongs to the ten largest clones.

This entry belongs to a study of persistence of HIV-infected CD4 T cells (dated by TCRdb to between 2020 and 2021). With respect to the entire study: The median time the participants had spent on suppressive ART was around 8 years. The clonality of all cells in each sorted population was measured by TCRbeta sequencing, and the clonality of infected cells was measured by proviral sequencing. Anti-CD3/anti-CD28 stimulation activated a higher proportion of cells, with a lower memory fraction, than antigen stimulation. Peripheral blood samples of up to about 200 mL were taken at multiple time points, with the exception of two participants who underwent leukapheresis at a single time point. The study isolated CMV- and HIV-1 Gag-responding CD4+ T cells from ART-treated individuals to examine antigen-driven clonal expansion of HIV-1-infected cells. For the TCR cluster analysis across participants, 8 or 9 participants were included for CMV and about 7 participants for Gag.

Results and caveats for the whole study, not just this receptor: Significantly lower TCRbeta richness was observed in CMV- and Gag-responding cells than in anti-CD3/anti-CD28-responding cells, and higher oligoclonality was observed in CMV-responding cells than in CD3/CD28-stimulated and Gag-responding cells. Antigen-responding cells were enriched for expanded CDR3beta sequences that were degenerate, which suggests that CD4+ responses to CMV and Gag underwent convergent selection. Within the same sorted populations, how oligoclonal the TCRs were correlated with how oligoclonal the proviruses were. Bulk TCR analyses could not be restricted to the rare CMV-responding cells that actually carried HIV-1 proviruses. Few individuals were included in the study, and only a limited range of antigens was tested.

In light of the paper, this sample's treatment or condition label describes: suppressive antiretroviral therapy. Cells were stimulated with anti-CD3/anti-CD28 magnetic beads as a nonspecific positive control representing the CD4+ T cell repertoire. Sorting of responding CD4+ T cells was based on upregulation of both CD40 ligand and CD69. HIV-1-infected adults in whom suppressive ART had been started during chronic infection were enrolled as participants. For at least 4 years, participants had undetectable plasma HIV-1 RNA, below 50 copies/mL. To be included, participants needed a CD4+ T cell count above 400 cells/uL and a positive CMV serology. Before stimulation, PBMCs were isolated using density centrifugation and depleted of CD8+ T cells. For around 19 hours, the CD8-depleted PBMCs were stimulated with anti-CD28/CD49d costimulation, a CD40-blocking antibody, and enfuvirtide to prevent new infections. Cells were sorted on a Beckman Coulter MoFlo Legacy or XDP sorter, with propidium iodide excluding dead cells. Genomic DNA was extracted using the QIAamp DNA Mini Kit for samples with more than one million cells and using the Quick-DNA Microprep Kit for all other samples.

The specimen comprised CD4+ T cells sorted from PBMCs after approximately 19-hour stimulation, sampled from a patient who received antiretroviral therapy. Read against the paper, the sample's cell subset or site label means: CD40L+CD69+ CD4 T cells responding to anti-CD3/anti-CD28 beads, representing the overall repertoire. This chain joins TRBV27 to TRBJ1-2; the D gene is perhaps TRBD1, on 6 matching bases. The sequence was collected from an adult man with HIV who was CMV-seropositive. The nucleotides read TGTGCCAGCAGTTTAGACAGGAACTATGGCTACACCTTC. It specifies CASSLDRNYGYTF.